The clone carrying this T cell receptor (beta chain) was detected a few times. Its antigen remains unidentified. These data originate in a study of blood T cells in healthy people across ages. Study outcomes and limitations: Among T cells, TCR beta diversity per million cells dropped roughly linearly as age rose. Unknown donor CMV status possibly confounded expanded clonotype changes.

The use of a sample-barcoded 5' primer and a J-beta primer mix characterized a second PCR of about 7 to 12 cycles. The authors tagged each cDNA molecule using a template-switch adaptor with 12 random nucleotides. Using its own MiXCR run on the 5' RACE reads, TCRdb lists one record per CDR3 protein. The repertoire holds some 1.4 million distinct CDR3 sequences, about 43% seen once, with 7% to 9.5% in the top ten. The CDR3 covers 14 residues. Germline values: CDR1 DFQATT, CDR2 SNEGSKA (reference sequence). Trimming shortened V by 4 bases and J by 0 bases, and 9 bases separated the two germline ends. This sequence joins TRBV20-1 and TRBJ1-4; no clear D. The origin of this receptor is a woman in her late teens or twenties in good health. Specimen: blood. CDR3 sequence reads: CSAIRRATNEKLFF. DNA of the CDR3: TGCAGTGCTATTCGGAGGGCAACTAATGAAAAACTGTTTTTT.